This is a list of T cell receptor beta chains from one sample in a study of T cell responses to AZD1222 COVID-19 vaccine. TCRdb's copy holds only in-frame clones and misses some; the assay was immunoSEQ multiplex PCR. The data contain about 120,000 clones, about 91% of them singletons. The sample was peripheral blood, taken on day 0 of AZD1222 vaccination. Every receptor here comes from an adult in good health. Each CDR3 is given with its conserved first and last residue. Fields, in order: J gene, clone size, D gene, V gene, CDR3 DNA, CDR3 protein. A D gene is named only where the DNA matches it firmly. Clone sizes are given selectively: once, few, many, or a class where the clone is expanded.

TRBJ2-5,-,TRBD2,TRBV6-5,TGTGCCAGCAGTTCTCCTAGCGGGGGCCCTTTGGAGACCCAGTACTTC,CASSSPSGGPLETQYF
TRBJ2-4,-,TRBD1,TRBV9,TGTGCCCCCACCCCAGGACAGGGGCTAAGTACCGGCAAAAACATTCAGTACTTC,CAPTPGQGLSTGKNIQYF
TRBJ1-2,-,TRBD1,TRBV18,TGTGCCAGCTCACTAGGACAGGGTTTGAATGGCTACACCTTC,CASSLGQGLNGYTF
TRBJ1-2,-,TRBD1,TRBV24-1,TGTGCCACTTCGGGACAGGGAGGAGGCTACACCTTC,CATSGQGGGYTF
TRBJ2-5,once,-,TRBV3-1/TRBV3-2,TGTGCCAGCAGCCAAGGGGCCGGGGTCGAGACCCAGTACTTC,CASSQGAGVETQYF
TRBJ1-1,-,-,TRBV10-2,TGCGCCACCCTCGCGGGGTGGGGGAACACTGAAGCTTTCTTT,CATLAGWGNTEAFF
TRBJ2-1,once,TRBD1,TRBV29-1,TGCAGCGTTGAAACGGACAGGGGCAATGAGCAGTTCTTC,CSVETDRGNEQFF
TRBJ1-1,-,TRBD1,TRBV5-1,TGCGCCAGCAGCTTGGCCGGACAGGGAGCTCCTGAAGCTTTCTTT,CASSLAGQGAPEAFF
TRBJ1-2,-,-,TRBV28,TGTGCCAGCAGTTTGGGCGGCTATGGCTACACCTTC,CASSLGGYGYTF
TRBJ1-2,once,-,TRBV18,TGTGCCAGCTCACCTCCCCTTTATACCGAGCGGGATGGCTACACCTTC,CASSPPLYTERDGYTF
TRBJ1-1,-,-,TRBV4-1,TGCGCCAGCAGCCAAGTATCACAGGGACAACCGGTGCGGGCTTTCTTT,CASSQVSQGQPVRAFF
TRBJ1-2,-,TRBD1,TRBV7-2,TGTGCCAGCAGCTTAGCGACAGGGACCTTTACTAACTATGGCTACACCTTC,CASSLATGTFTNYGYTF
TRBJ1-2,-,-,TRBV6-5,TGTGCCAGCAGTTCGGGGGTTCACTATGGCTACACCTTC,CASSSGVHYGYTF
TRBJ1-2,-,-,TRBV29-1,TGCAGCGTTGGGCTTCCCCCCGATGGCTACACCTTC,CSVGLPPDGYTF
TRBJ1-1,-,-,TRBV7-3,TGTGCCAGCAGCCCACAAGGGGAAGGCACTGAAGCTTTCTTT,CASSPQGEGTEAFF
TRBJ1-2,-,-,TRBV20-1,TGCAGTGCTAGTGACCAGGTACTCTATGGCTACACCTTC,CSASDQVLYGYTF
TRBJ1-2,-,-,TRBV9,TGTGCCAGCAGCGTAGCGGGAGGGAGCTATGGCTACACCTTC,CASSVAGGSYGYTF
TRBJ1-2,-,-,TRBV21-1,TGTGCCAGGACGTATTGGGGTAATGATTTGATTTCCAACTATGGCTACACCTTC,CARTYWGNDLISNYGYTF
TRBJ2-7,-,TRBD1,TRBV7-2,TGTGCCAGCAGCCCCCGACAGGGTTCCTACGAGCAGTACTTC,CASSPRQGSYEQYF
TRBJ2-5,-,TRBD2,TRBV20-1,TGCAGTGCTAGTTCCCGGGAGGAGGGGGAGACCCAGTACTTC,CSASSREEGETQYF
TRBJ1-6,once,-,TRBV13,TGTGCCAGCAGCTCCCCGGCAGGGAGCTCCTATAATTCACCCCTCCACTTT,CASSSPAGSSYNSPLHF
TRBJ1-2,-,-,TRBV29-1,TGCAGCGTACACCAGGCCGGACGAGCCCCTTCTGGCTACACCTTC,CSVHQAGRAPSGYTF
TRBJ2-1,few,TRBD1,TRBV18,TGTGCCAGCTCACTGACAGGGCGGAATGAGCAGTTCTTC,CASSLTGRNEQFF
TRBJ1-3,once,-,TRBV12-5,TGTGCTAGTGGTTTGATCGGGGGAAACACCATATATTTT,CASGLIGGNTIYF
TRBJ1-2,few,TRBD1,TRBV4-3,TGCGCCAGCAGCCAAGATCGCAGGGGGGGAGGTTCTGGCTACACCTTC,CASSQDRRGGGSGYTF
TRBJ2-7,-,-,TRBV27,TGTGCCAGCACTTACGAGCAGTACTTC,CASTYEQYF
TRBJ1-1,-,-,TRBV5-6,TGTGCCAGCAGCTTGGTGTCAGCTGAAGCTTTCTTT,CASSLVSAEAFF
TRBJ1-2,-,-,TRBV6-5,TGTGCCAGCAGTTATTCCGGGACGGACTCTAACTATGGCTACACCTTC,CASSYSGTDSNYGYTF
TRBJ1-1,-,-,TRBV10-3,TGTGCCATCAGTGATAAGGCAGGGGACCACACTGAAGCTTTCTTT,CAISDKAGDHTEAFF
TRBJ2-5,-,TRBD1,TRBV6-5,TGTGCCAGCACGGGACAGCCACAAGAGACCCAGTACTTC,CASTGQPQETQYF
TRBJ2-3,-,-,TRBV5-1,TGCGCCAGCACCCCGGGGACCACCGGGCGCACAGATACGCAGTATTTT,CASTPGTTGRTDTQYF
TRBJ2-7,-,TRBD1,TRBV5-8,TGTGCCAGCAGCTTGTGGGGGGGACAGGGCGACGAGCAGTACTTC,CASSLWGGQGDEQYF
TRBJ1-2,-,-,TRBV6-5,TGTGCCAGCAGTACCCGGTCAGGGAGTCATGGCTACACCTTC,CASSTRSGSHGYTF
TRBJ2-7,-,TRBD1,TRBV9,TGTGCCAGCAGCGTAGGTACAGGGGGTTACTACGAGCAGTACTTC,CASSVGTGGYYEQYF
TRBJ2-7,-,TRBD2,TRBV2,TGTGCCAGCACTCCCCGGGGGGTTAGCTCCTACGAGCAGTACTTC,CASTPRGVSSYEQYF
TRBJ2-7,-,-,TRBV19,TGTGCCAGTAGTATAGAGGGCCTTGGTACCTACGAGCAGTACTTC,CASSIEGLGTYEQYF
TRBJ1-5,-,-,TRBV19,TGTGCCAGTAGTATGTCCGGAGCCTTAAATCAGCCCCAGCATTTT,CASSMSGALNQPQHF
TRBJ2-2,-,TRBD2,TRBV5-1,TGCGCCAGCAGCTCCGGGACTAGCGGTTGGGGCGGGGAGCTGTTTTTT,CASSSGTSGWGGELFF
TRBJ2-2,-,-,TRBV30,TGTGCCTGGAGCAGACAAGGAGGCACCGGGGAGCTGTTTTTT,CAWSRQGGTGELFF
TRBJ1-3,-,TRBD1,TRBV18,TGTGCCAGCTCACCAGGACAGGGAAACTCTGGAAACACCATATATTTT,CASSPGQGNSGNTIYF
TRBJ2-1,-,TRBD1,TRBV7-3,TGTGCCAGCAGCTTAAACGGACAGGGGGGATACAATGAGCAGTTCTTC,CASSLNGQGGYNEQFF
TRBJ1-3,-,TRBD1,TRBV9,TGTGCCAGCAGCGGGACAGGGGGAAACACCATATATTTT,CASSGTGGNTIYF
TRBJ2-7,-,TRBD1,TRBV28,TGTGCCAGCAGTTTATTGGGTTTAGGGACAGGGGTCCACGAGCAGTACTTC,CASSLLGLGTGVHEQYF
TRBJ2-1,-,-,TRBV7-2,TGTGCCAGCTCGGGAAATGAGCAGTTCTTC,CASSGNEQFF
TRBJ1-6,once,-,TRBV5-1,TGCGCCAGCAGCCGCGGCGAAAGCTCCTATAATTCACCCCTCCACTTT,CASSRGESSYNSPLHF
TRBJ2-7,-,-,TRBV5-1,TGCGCCAGCAGCTTGGAGGGAGGGGGGATCTACGAGCAGTACTTC,CASSLEGGGIYEQYF
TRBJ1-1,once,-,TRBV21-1,TGTGCCAGCAGGGGGGGGTTGGCTTTCTTT,CASRGGLAFF
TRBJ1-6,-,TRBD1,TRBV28,TGTGCCAGCAGTTTAGGGCGGGACAGGATAAATTCACCCCTCCACTTT,CASSLGRDRINSPLHF
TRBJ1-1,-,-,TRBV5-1,TGCGCCAGCAGCTTTTTGACCGGGAGGGCTGAAGCTTTCTTT,CASSFLTGRAEAFF
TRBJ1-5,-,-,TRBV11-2,TGTGCCAGCAGCTTAGATAAAGGCATACACTCGACACGGGGCAATCAGCCCCAGCATTTT,CASSLDKGIHSTRGNQPQHF
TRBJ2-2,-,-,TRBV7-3,TGTGCCAGCAGCTTTGACACCGGGGAGCTGTTTTTT,CASSFDTGELFF
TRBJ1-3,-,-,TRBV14,TGTGCCAGCAGCCAAGGAATGGGTGAGACTGCCATATATTTT,CASSQGMGETAIYF